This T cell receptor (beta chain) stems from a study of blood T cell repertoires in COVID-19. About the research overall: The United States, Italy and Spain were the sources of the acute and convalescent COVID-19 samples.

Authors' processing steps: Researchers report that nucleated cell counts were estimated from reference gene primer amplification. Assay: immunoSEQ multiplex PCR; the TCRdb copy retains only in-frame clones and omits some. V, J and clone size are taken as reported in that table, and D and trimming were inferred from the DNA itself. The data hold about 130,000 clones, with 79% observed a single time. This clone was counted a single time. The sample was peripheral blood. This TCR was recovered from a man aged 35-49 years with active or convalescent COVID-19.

The CDR3 spells CASSQAAGEQYF. In DNA form, the CDR3 reads TGTGCCAGCAGCCAAGCCGCGGGGGAGCAGTACTTC. The chain employs TRBV3-1 (or the pseudogene TRBV3-2) and TRBJ2-7; a weak D match, TRBD2 (6 bases). The germline V gene has CDR1 LGHDT and CDR2 YNNKEL (reference sequence). The CDR3 is 12 amino acids. Trimming took 1 base from V and 7 from J, leaving 8 bases between them.